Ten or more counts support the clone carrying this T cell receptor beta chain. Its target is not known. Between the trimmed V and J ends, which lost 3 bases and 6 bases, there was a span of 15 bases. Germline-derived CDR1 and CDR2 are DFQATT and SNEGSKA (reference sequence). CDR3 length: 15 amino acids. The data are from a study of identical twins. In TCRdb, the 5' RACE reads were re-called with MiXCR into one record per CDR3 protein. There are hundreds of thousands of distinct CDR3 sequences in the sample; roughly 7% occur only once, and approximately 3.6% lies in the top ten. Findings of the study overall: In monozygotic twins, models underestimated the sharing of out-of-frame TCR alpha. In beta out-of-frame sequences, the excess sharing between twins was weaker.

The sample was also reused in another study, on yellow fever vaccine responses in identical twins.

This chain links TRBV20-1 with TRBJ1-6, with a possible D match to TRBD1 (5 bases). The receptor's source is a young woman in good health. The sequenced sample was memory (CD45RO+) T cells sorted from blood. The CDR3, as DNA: TGCAGTGCTAGTTCGACAGTACAATCTAATTCACCCCTCCACTTT. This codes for CSASSTVQSNSPLHF.